The rows below give T cell receptor beta chains drawn from one sample of a study of blood T cells in healthy people across ages. TCRdb re-called the 5' RACE reads through MiXCR, storing one row per CDR3 protein. The sample includes over 500,000 distinct CDR3 sequences, roughly half seen only once; the top ten take 13%. Specimen: blood. These receptors originate from a woman older than 75 in good health. CDR3s include the opening cysteine and the closing phenylalanine or tryptophan. A D gene is named only where the DNA matches it firmly. Only some rows state a clone size, as once, few, many or a class for expanded clones.

V gene	D gene	clone size	J gene	CDR3 DNA	CDR3 protein
TRBV7-2	.	.	TRBJ2-5	TGTGCCAGCAGCTCCTCCGGGACTGAAGAGACCCAGTACTTC	CASSSSGTEETQYF
TRBV29-1	.	.	TRBJ2-7	TGCAGCGTTGGGGAGATTTTGTCCTACGAGCAGTACTTC	CSVGEILSYEQYF
TRBV27	.	once	TRBJ1-2	TGTGCCAGCAGTGCTTACAGAAACTATGGCTACACCTTC	CASSAYRNYGYTF
TRBV29-1	.	once	TRBJ2-7	TGCAGCGTGGAGGGTCGGGACGGAGGAAACGAGCAGTACTTC	CSVEGRDGGNEQYF
TRBV2	TRBD1	.	TRBJ2-6	TGTGCCAGCAGTGAAACAGGGGCCGGGGCCAACGTCCTGACTTTC	CASSETGAGANVLTF
TRBV2	.	.	TRBJ2-2	TGTGCCAGCAGCGTTACTAGATCCCCAAACACCGGGGAGCTGTTTTTT	CASSVTRSPNTGELFF
TRBV6-6	TRBD1	many	TRBJ2-7	TGTGCCAGCGGGACAGATCCCTACGAGCAGTACTTC	CASGTDPYEQYF
TRBV12-3/TRBV12-4	.	many	TRBJ1-4	TGTGCCAGCAGTTTGAACAGGGCGACTAATGAAAAACTGTTTTTT	CASSLNRATNEKLFF
TRBV4-1	.	many	TRBJ2-1	TGCGCCAGCAGCCAAGATAGAAACAGCCTACGGAGGGACAATGAGCAGTTCTTC	CASSQDRNSLRRDNEQFF
TRBV6-6	.	.	TRBJ2-3	TGTGCCACCGGCCGGGCAGATACGCAGTATTTT	CATGRADTQYF
TRBV6-5	.	few	TRBJ1-4	TGTGCCAGCAGTTACAGGGTTTCTAATGAAAGACTGTTTTTT	CASSYRVSNERLFF
TRBV20-1	.	.	TRBJ2-5	TGCAGTGCTAGAGGGGTAGCCGCGGAGATGCAAGAGACCCAGTACTTC	CSARGVAAEMQETQYF
TRBV5-1	.	many	TRBJ2-1	TGCGCCAGCAGCTTGGAATCAGTGAGCTCCTACAATGAGCAGTTCTTC	CASSLESVSSYNEQFF
TRBV20-1	TRBD2	.	TRBJ2-7	TGCAGTGCTGGGACTAGCGGGAGGGCCTTGGACGAGCAGTACTTC	CSAGTSGRALDEQYF
TRBV14	TRBD2	many	TRBJ2-3	TGTGCCAGCAGCCAAGGCTTTGCTAGCGGGAGGCGCAATACGCAGTATTTT	CASSQGFASGRRNTQYF
TRBV7-2	TRBD1	.	TRBJ1-4	TGTGCCAGCAGCTATCCCGGGACAGGGGGTGAAAAACTGTTTTTT	CASSYPGTGGEKLFF
TRBV15	.	.	TRBJ1-2	TGTGCCACCAGCCAACGGGACGGACTACAGGGCTACACCTTC	CATSQRDGLQGYTF
TRBV12-3/TRBV12-4	.	many	TRBJ2-2	TGTGCCAGCAGTTTCGTCCCGGGCGCCGGGGAGCTGTTTTTT	CASSFVPGAGELFF
TRBV7-9	.	.	TRBJ2-5	TGTGCCAGCAGCCCCGGGTCGGGGACCCAGTACTTC	CASSPGSGTQYF
TRBV28	TRBD2	few	TRBJ2-1	TGTGCCAGCCTAGCGTGGGGCGGGAGGGGAAATGAGCAGTTCTTC	CASLAWGGRGNEQFF
TRBV5-1	.	.	TRBJ2-1	TGCGCCAGCAGCCTTGCAAGTGGGCAGTCCTACAATGAGCAGTTCTTC	CASSLASGQSYNEQFF
TRBV12-5	TRBD1	.	TRBJ2-5	TGTGCTAGTGGTTTAGGGGACAGATACAATGAGCAGTACTTC	CASGLGDRYNEQYF
TRBV3-1	.	once	TRBJ2-1	TGTGCCAGCAGCCAATCGGGGACCCCTCACGTAGGGGTCTATGAGCAGTTCTTC	CASSQSGTPHVGVYEQFF
TRBV5-1	.	.	TRBJ1-2	TGCGCCAGCAGCTTGGCCGTGGCAGACTATGGCTACACCTTC	CASSLAVADYGYTF
TRBV27	.	.	TRBJ2-2	TGTGCCAGCGGCCCCCCGCCAGGGGCGCGTGCCGGGGAGCTGTTTTTT	CASGPPPGARAGELFF
TRBV20-1	.	many	TRBJ2-7	TGCAGTGCCTTCACCGGGGGCTACGAGCAGTACTTC	CSAFTGGYEQYF
TRBV3-1	.	few	TRBJ2-1	TGTGCCAGCAGCCGAGGGAACTACAATGAGCAGTTCTTC	CASSRGNYNEQFF
TRBV7-2	TRBD2	many	TRBJ2-1	TGTGCCAGCAGCTTAGCTTGGGGGGGGGGCTACAATGAGCAGTTCTTC	CASSLAWGGGYNEQFF
TRBV2	TRBD1	.	TRBJ2-5	TGTGCCAGCAGAACCCAGGGGGCCCAAGAGACCCAGTACTTC	CASRTQGAQETQYF
TRBV30	.	.	TRBJ2-1	TGTGCCTGGGCAGTCGTTAGCTCCTACAATGAGCAGTTCTTC	CAWAVVSSYNEQFF
TRBV28	.	.	TRBJ2-3	TGTGCCAGCAGTCCCACAGGGAGGCCCCCAGATACGCAGTATTTT	CASSPTGRPPDTQYF
TRBV12-3/TRBV12-4	.	.	TRBJ1-5	TGTGCCAGCAGACGCCGGGCCCCAAATCAGCCCCAGCATTTT	CASRRRAPNQPQHF
TRBV5-1	TRBD2	many	TRBJ2-1	TGCGCCAGCAGACGGACTAGCGGGAACAATGAGCAGTTCTTC	CASRRTSGNNEQFF
TRBV5-1	TRBD1	many	TRBJ2-7	TGTGCCAGCAGTTCGGGACAGGGGCCCTACGAGCAGTACTTC	CASSSGQGPYEQYF
TRBV30	TRBD2	few	TRBJ2-3	TGTGCCTGGGGACTAGCGGGGGTTCTCACAGATACGCAGTATTTT	CAWGLAGVLTDTQYF
TRBV5-1	.	once	TRBJ2-7	TGCGCCAGCAGCTTGCCTTTCGGTGCATACAATGAGCAGTACTTC	CASSLPFGAYNEQYF
TRBV6-2/TRBV6-3	.	.	TRBJ1-6	TGTGCCAGCAGATCATTCCAGGGGCTCCTCTATAATTCACCCCTCCACTTT	CASRSFQGLLYNSPLHF
TRBV29-1	.	.	TRBJ2-6	TGCAGCGCCCGCACAGGGCTCTCTGGGGCCAACGTCCTGACTTTC	CSARTGLSGANVLTF
TRBV12-3/TRBV12-4	.	.	TRBJ1-1	TGTGCCAGCAGTTCCCTTCAGAGGACGAACACTGAAGCTTTCTTT	CASSSLQRTNTEAFF
TRBV24-1	.	.	TRBJ2-1	TGTGCCACCAGTGATTGGTCGGGACCCAATGAGCAGTTCTTC	CATSDWSGPNEQFF
TRBV4-1	.	many	TRBJ1-5	TGCGCCAGCAGCCAAGAGGTGACGGGGGCTCAGCCCCAGCATTTT	CASSQEVTGAQPQHF
TRBV27	.	few	TRBJ2-2	TGTGCCAGCAGAAAACTAGAACCGGCCGGGGAGCTGTTTTTT	CASRKLEPAGELFF
TRBV20-1	TRBD2	.	TRBJ2-7	TGCAGTGCTACTGTCGTGGGGGGAGGGTACAATGAGCAGTACTTC	CSATVVGGGYNEQYF
TRBV2	.	.	TRBJ2-1	TGTGCCAGCAGTGGACGGGTATCCCCGTTGGGCAATGAGCAGTTCTTC	CASSGRVSPLGNEQFF
TRBV7-2	.	few	TRBJ1-2	TGTGCCAGCAGCTTATCAGGGTGGGGCTACACCTTC	CASSLSGWGYTF
TRBV20-1	.	.	TRBJ1-1	TGCAGTGCTAGAGCGATTCCCAGGAACACTGAAGCTTTCTTT	CSARAIPRNTEAFF
TRBV7-8	TRBD2	few	TRBJ2-7	TGTGCCAGCAGCTTACTAGCGGGGCCACCGGGGTACTTC	CASSLLAGPPGYF
TRBV3-1	.	few	TRBJ2-1	TGTGCCAGCAGCCAAGATCCAGTGAGCTCCTACAATGAGCAGTTCTTC	CASSQDPVSSYNEQFF
TRBV12-3/TRBV12-4	.	.	TRBJ2-3	TGTGCCAGCAGTTTCTCAAACCCTAGGAGTTATACGCAGTATTTT	CASSFSNPRSYTQYF
TRBV5-1	.	many	TRBJ2-1	TGCGCCAGCAGCAACGGGGTTCACAATGAGCAGTTCTTC	CASSNGVHNEQFF
TRBV7-2	.	.	TRBJ2-5	TGTGCCAGTACCCTTAGCGGAGAGACCCAGTACTTC	CASTLSGETQYF
TRBV11-2	.	many	TRBJ2-3	TGTGCCAGCAGCTTAGGATTGAGCATAGATACGCAGTATTTT	CASSLGLSIDTQYF
TRBV5-1	TRBD1	.	TRBJ1-6	TGCGCCAGCTCCGGGACAGGCCTACGGCCCCTCCACTTT	CASSGTGLRPLHF
TRBV9	TRBD1	many	TRBJ2-7	TGTGCCAGCAGCGTACATCAGGGGGACTACGAGCAGTACTTC	CASSVHQGDYEQYF